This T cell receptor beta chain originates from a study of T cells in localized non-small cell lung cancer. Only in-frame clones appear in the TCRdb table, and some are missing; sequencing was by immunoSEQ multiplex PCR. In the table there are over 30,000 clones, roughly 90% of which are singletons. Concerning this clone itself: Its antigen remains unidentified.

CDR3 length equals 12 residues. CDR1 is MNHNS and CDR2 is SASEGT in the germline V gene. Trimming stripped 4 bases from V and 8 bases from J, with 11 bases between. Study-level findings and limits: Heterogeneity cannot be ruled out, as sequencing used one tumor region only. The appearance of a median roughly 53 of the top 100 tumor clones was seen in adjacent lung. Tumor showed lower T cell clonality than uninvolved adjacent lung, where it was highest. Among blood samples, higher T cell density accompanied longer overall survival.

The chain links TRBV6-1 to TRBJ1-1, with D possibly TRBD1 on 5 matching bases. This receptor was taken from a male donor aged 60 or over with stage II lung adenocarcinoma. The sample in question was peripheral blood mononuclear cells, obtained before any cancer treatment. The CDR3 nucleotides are TGTGCCAGCAGTGGACAGTGGTTGGAAGCTTTCTTT. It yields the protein CASSGQWLEAFF.